This T cell receptor beta chain was observed in a study of T-cell memory formation after mild COVID-19. Study at large: For the most part, TCR clusters were specific to one donor. Whole-study results and caveats: There were some responding clones in pre-infection memory, which suggested that cross-reactive memory had joined.

This clonotype was seen many times. What it binds is unknown. MiXCR, applied by TCRdb to the 5' RACE reads, yields one record per CDR3 protein. The sample includes about 340,000 distinct CDR3 sequences, 10% to 15% of them seen just once. Germline V gene sequence: CDR1 SGHTA, CDR2 FQGNSA. CDR3 length: 13 residues. V was cut by 6 bases and J by 1 base, with 9 bases left in between. This chain connects TRBV7-2 to TRBJ2-5, with TRBD2 as a possible D gene (6 bases). This receptor was taken from a young man who had mild COVID-19 (a few samples of this study predate the infection). Cell type and time point are not known. The sample consisted of PBMCs or a T cell subset sorted from them (not recorded which). This chain's CDR3 is CASSVAVQETQYF. CDR3 coding DNA: TGTGCCAGCAGTGTAGCGGTCCAAGAGACCCAGTACTTC.